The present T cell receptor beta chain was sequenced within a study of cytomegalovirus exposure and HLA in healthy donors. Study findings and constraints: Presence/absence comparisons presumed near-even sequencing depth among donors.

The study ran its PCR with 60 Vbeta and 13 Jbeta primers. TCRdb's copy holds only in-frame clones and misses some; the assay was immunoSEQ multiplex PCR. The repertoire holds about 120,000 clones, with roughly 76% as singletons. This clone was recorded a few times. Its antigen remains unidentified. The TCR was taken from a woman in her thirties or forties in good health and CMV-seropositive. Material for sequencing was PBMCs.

CDR3 sequence: CASSQVRGQAQNIQYF. DNA of the CDR3: TGCGCCAGCAGCCAAGTCAGGGGTCAGGCCCAAAACATTCAGTACTTC. The chain has TRBV4-1 and TRBJ2-4; a weak D match, TRBD1 (6 bases). The germline V and J ends were trimmed by 1 base and 5 bases, with 15 bases remaining between them. The CDR3 sequence is 16 residues long. Germline assignment: CDR1 MGHRA and CDR2 YSYEKL.